The 9 T cell receptor beta chains below all came from one sample that was sequenced in a study of healthy donors' naive CD4 and CD8 T cells. Starting from 500 ng of total RNA, TCR libraries were made with linear amplification. TCRdb fed the reads into MiXCR, producing one record per CDR3 protein. The sample records approximately 200,000 distinct CDR3 sequences, over 60% being singletons. Sequenced input: naive CD4+ and CD8+ T cells sorted from blood, pooled from several donors. The receptors shown here come from a pool of human donors in good health; the sample pools cells from several healthy donors.

Only a few counts were recorded for this clonotype. The V and J genes are TRBV29-1 and TRBJ2-4; D is possibly TRBD1 (7 bases). Germline V CDR1 and CDR2: SQVTM, ANQGSEA. V gave up 7 bases and J gave up 4 bases, with 11 bases separating them. The CDR3 loop spans 12 amino acids. For the CDR3, the DNA is TGCAGCGCGGAGGGGGCAAAAAACATTCAGTACTTC. It codes for CSAEGAKNIQYF.

This chain connects TRBV5-1 to TRBJ2-3; 14 positions agree with TRBD2. The CDR3 totals 14 residues. The germline V gene has CDR1 SGHRS and CDR2 YFSETQ. J lost 11 bases, V lost 3 bases, and 5 bases had no gene match. In DNA form, the CDR3 reads TGCGCCAGCAGCTCCGGGACTAGCGGGAGAAAGCAGTATTTT. Amino acids: CASSSGTSGRKQYF.

The chain joins TRBV13 to TRBJ1-2, with TRBD1 identical over 9 bases. This CDR3 is built from 13 residues. The J segment lost 7 bases and the V segment lost 3 bases, leaving 3 bases of the junction unmatched. Germline V lookup: CDR1 PRHDT, CDR2 FYEKMQ (reference sequence). Here the CDR3 DNA reads TGTGCCAGCAGCTTTCGGACAGGGGCTGGCTACACCTTC. It specifies CASSFRTGAGYTF.

The CDR3 reads CASSSFRGWPQHF. In nucleotides, the CDR3 is TGTGCCAGCAGTTCGTTCAGGGGGTGGCCCCAGCATTTT. The chain recombines TRBV27 with TRBJ1-5, with 7 bases identical to TRBD1. Germline V gives CDR1 MNHEY, CDR2 SMNVEV (reference sequence). With V trimmed by 4 bases and J by 9 bases, 6 bases remained unmatched. The CDR3 is 13 residues long.

The chain has TRBV20-1 and TRBJ1-3, with 8 bases matching TRBD1. The V and J ends lost 6 bases and 10 bases, in that order; junction bases with no gene match: 8. This CDR3 is 12 amino acids long. Germline V gives CDR1 DFQATT, CDR2 SNEGSKA (reference sequence). CDR3 DNA sequence: TGCAGTGCCGAAGGACAGGGAATGACCATATATTTT. This sequence encodes CSAEGQGMTIYF.

In this sample, this clonotype turned up a few times. CDR3 protein: CSATWTDNRYGYTF. DNA for the CDR3: TGCAGCGCTACTTGGACAGACAACAGATACGGCTACACCTTC. The gene calls are TRBV29-1 and TRBJ1-2, with D possibly matching TRBD1 (6 bases). The V gene lost 7 bases and the J gene lost 8 bases, with 23 bases spanning the gap. The CDR3 has 14 residues. Germline loops: CDR1 SQVTM, CDR2 ANQGSEA.

This clonotype occurred once. The J gene is TRBJ2-3, the V gene TRBV6-6; possibly TRBD1 or TRBD2 for D (5 bases each). The CDR3 contains 14 residues. CDR1 is MNHNY, CDR2 SVGAGI, per germline (reference sequence). The V gene lost 6 bases and the J gene lost 8 bases, with 18 bases spanning the gap. CDR3 region: CASRKGPGLGTQYF. The CDR3 DNA sequence: TGTGCCAGCAGAAAGGGACCTGGCCTGGGTACGCAGTATTTT.

The chain uses TRBV7-2 and TRBJ1-1, with 7 bases aligning to TRBD1. The CDR3 totals 15 residues. The germline V gene encodes CDR1 SGHTA and CDR2 FQGNSA. With V trimmed by 5 bases and J by 5 bases, 11 bases remained unmatched. The CDR3 DNA sequence: TGTGCCAGCAGCCCTTGGACAGGTTCGAGAACTGAAGCTTTCTTT. This encodes CASSPWTGSRTEAFF.

The chain joins TRBV7-9 to TRBJ2-1, with TRBD2 matching over 9 bases. The V and J ends lost 1 base and 4 bases, in that order; junction bases with no gene match: 8. From germline, CDR1 is SEHNR and CDR2 FQNEAQ (reference sequence). The CDR3 extends over 17 amino acids. The CDR3 DNA sequence: TGTGCCAGCAGCTTAGATGGTAGCGGGGGCCGATACAATGAGCAGTTCTTC. It encodes CASSLDGSGGRYNEQFF.